This is a list of T cell receptor beta chains from one sample in a study of T-cell memory formation after mild COVID-19. TCRdb re-called the 5' RACE reads through MiXCR, storing one row per CDR3 protein. The sample lists around 340,000 distinct CDR3 sequences, roughly 13% occurring once. Sequenced material: PBMCs or a T cell subset sorted from them (not recorded which). These receptor sequences come from a man younger than 30 who had mild COVID-19 (a few samples of this study predate the infection). Cell type and time point are not known. Each CDR3 is given with its conserved first and last residue. D genes are given only for firm matches. Size values are once, few and many counts, or a class for expanded clones, and some rows have none.

V gene: TRBV10-3
D gene: TRBD1
clone size: few
J gene: TRBJ2-2
CDR3 DNA: TGTGCCATCAGTGCGAAAGACAGGGATCACACCGGGGAGCTGTTTTTT
CDR3 protein: CAISAKDRDHTGELFF

V gene: TRBV28
D gene: -
clone size: -
J gene: TRBJ2-4
CDR3 DNA: -
CDR3 protein: CASSSSGQGHIQYF

V gene: TRBV18
D gene: -
clone size: -
J gene: TRBJ2-5
CDR3 DNA: TGTGCCAGCTCACCAGGGACGGTGGACCAAGAGACCCAGTACTTC
CDR3 protein: CASSPGTVDQETQYF

V gene: TRBV11-1
D gene: TRBD1
clone size: -
J gene: TRBJ2-7
CDR3 DNA: TGTGCCAGCAGCCACCGGGACAGGGTCGAGCAGTACTTC
CDR3 protein: CASSHRDRVEQYF

V gene: TRBV6-1
D gene: -
clone size: few
J gene: TRBJ1-6
CDR3 DNA: TGTGCCAGCAATCTAGGGTCAGGGCAAGCCTATAATTCACCCCTCCACTTT
CDR3 protein: CASNLGSGQAYNSPLHF

V gene: TRBV7-2
D gene: -
clone size: few
J gene: TRBJ2-5
CDR3 DNA: TGTGCCAGCTGTCGGACTTTTTTGGAGACCCAGTACTTC
CDR3 protein: CASCRTFLETQYF

V gene: TRBV4-3
D gene: -
clone size: few
J gene: TRBJ2-2
CDR3 DNA: TGCGCCAGCAGCCCCCGCGATCAGGGCCCCAACACCGGGGAGCTGTTTTTT
CDR3 protein: CASSPRDQGPNTGELFF

V gene: TRBV4-1
D gene: -
clone size: few
J gene: TRBJ2-7
CDR3 DNA: TGCGCCAGCAGCTTCCAGGGGTCTGACTACGAGCAGTACTTC
CDR3 protein: CASSFQGSDYEQYF

V gene: TRBV7-9
D gene: -
clone size: few
J gene: TRBJ1-1
CDR3 DNA: TGTGCCAGCAGCTCCAGCCGGGGGATGGGATGGACTGAAGCTTTCTTT
CDR3 protein: CASSSSRGMGWTEAFF

V gene: TRBV5-5
D gene: TRBD1
clone size: few
J gene: TRBJ2-5
CDR3 DNA: TGTGCCAGCAGCTTGTGGGACAGGGGGCGTGAGACCCAGTACTTC
CDR3 protein: CASSLWDRGRETQYF

V gene: TRBV20-1
D gene: TRBD1
clone size: -
J gene: TRBJ1-5
CDR3 DNA: TGCAGTGTAACAGACAGGGGGCTTTTTCAGCCCCAGCATTTT
CDR3 protein: CSVTDRGLFQPQHF

V gene: TRBV11-1
D gene: -
clone size: many
J gene: TRBJ2-2
CDR3 DNA: TGTGCCAGCAGCCGACCCCCAGGGAATGGTCTCACCGGGGAGCTGTTTTTT
CDR3 protein: CASSRPPGNGLTGELFF

V gene: TRBV12-3/TRBV12-4
D gene: -
clone size: -
J gene: TRBJ2-6
CDR3 DNA: TGTGCCAGCAGTTTTGGACAGCCTGGGGCCAACGTCCTGACTTTC
CDR3 protein: CASSFGQPGANVLTF

V gene: TRBV11-2
D gene: -
clone size: many
J gene: TRBJ2-3
CDR3 DNA: TGTGCCAGCAGCTCAGAATGGATTACGCAGTATTTT
CDR3 protein: CASSSEWITQYF

V gene: TRBV7-2
D gene: TRBD2
clone size: -
J gene: TRBJ2-3
CDR3 DNA: TGTGCCAGCAGCCTTCAAGCGGGGGGGCCCACAGATACGCAGTATTTT
CDR3 protein: CASSLQAGGPTDTQYF

V gene: TRBV20-1
D gene: -
clone size: few
J gene: TRBJ1-2
CDR3 DNA: TGCAGTGCTAGGACGCCCGGGCTCCCTGGCTACACCTTC
CDR3 protein: CSARTPGLPGYTF

V gene: TRBV27
D gene: TRBD1
clone size: many
J gene: TRBJ2-2
CDR3 DNA: TGTGCCAGCAACCGACAGGGGGAAACCGGGGAGCTGTTTTTT
CDR3 protein: CASNRQGETGELFF

V gene: TRBV4-1
D gene: TRBD2
clone size: -
J gene: TRBJ2-5
CDR3 DNA: TGCGCCAGCAGCCAACTAGCGGGGGCCGGGCAAGAGACCCAGTACTTC
CDR3 protein: CASSQLAGAGQETQYF

V gene: TRBV6-5
D gene: -
clone size: many
J gene: TRBJ2-5
CDR3 DNA: TGTGCCAGCAGTTACTTCAGCGGGCAAGAGACCCAGTACTTC
CDR3 protein: CASSYFSGQETQYF

V gene: TRBV10-3
D gene: -
clone size: few
J gene: TRBJ2-3
CDR3 DNA: TGTGCCATCATGAAAGGGGGGGGCACAGATACGCAGTATTTT
CDR3 protein: CAIMKGGGTDTQYF

V gene: TRBV3-1
D gene: -
clone size: -
J gene: TRBJ1-6
CDR3 DNA: TGTGCCAGCAGCCAAGGGGAGACAGATTCACCCCTCCACTTT
CDR3 protein: CASSQGETDSPLHF

V gene: TRBV2
D gene: TRBD2
clone size: -
J gene: TRBJ2-1
CDR3 DNA: TGTGCCAGCACTGTAGGGACTAGCGGGGATGAGCAGTTCTTC
CDR3 protein: CASTVGTSGDEQFF

V gene: TRBV5-1
D gene: -
clone size: many
J gene: TRBJ2-3
CDR3 DNA: TGCGCCAGCAGCTTGGTTCCCAGAAGCACAGATACGCAGTATTTT
CDR3 protein: CASSLVPRSTDTQYF

V gene: TRBV7-2
D gene: TRBD1
clone size: -
J gene: TRBJ1-2
CDR3 DNA: TGTGCCAGCAGCGCACCGGGACAGACTCTATGGAGCTACACCTTC
CDR3 protein: CASSAPGQTLWSYTF

V gene: TRBV4-1
D gene: -
clone size: few
J gene: TRBJ2-1
CDR3 DNA: TGCGCCAGCAGCCAAGTCACTAGAGGTGAATATGAGCAGTTCTTC
CDR3 protein: CASSQVTRGEYEQFF

V gene: TRBV4-2
D gene: -
clone size: many
J gene: TRBJ2-5
CDR3 DNA: TGTGCCAGCAGCGTCCGGGACTACCAAGAGACCCAGTACTTC
CDR3 protein: CASSVRDYQETQYF

V gene: TRBV2
D gene: TRBD1
clone size: few
J gene: TRBJ2-1
CDR3 DNA: TGTGCCAGCAGTCAAGGCCCGACAGGGCGCGATGAGCAGTTCTTC
CDR3 protein: CASSQGPTGRDEQFF

V gene: TRBV29-1
D gene: -
clone size: -
J gene: TRBJ2-4
CDR3 DNA: TGCAGCGTTGAAGAGGGGACTGGGGCGGACATTCAGTACTTC
CDR3 protein: CSVEEGTGADIQYF

V gene: TRBV4-2
D gene: TRBD2
clone size: -
J gene: TRBJ2-5
CDR3 DNA: TGTGCCAGCAGCCAAAAGGACGGCGAGCGGGGGAGGCAAGAGACCCAGTACTTC
CDR3 protein: CASSQKDGERGRQETQYF

V gene: TRBV10-3
D gene: -
clone size: many
J gene: TRBJ2-7
CDR3 DNA: TGTGCCATCAGTGAGTCGGTCGACGGTGACTACGAGCAGTACTTC
CDR3 protein: CAISESVDGDYEQYF

V gene: TRBV6-5
D gene: -
clone size: many
J gene: TRBJ1-6
CDR3 DNA: TGTGCCAGCAGTCCCGGCTACTATAATTCACCCCTCCACTTT
CDR3 protein: CASSPGYYNSPLHF

V gene: TRBV7-6
D gene: -
clone size: -
J gene: TRBJ2-5
CDR3 DNA: TGTGCCAGCACACCTCCCCGGGGACCCCAGACCCAGTACTTC
CDR3 protein: CASTPPRGPQTQYF

V gene: TRBV10-3
D gene: -
clone size: few
J gene: TRBJ2-1
CDR3 DNA: TGTGCCATCAGTGTGGACAGTTACAATGAGCAGTTCTTC
CDR3 protein: CAISVDSYNEQFF

V gene: TRBV10-1
D gene: TRBD2
clone size: -
J gene: TRBJ2-5
CDR3 DNA: TGCGCCAGCAGTGGGTCTAGCGGCCAAGAGACCCAGTACTTC
CDR3 protein: CASSGSSGQETQYF

V gene: TRBV4-3
D gene: -
clone size: -
J gene: TRBJ2-7
CDR3 DNA: TGCGCCAGCAGCCAGGAGTCCCCCTACGAGCAGTACTTC
CDR3 protein: CASSQESPYEQYF

V gene: TRBV20-1
D gene: -
clone size: -
J gene: TRBJ2-1
CDR3 DNA: TGCAGCGCCGGGCGCGGCAATGAGCAGTTCTTC
CDR3 protein: CSAGRGNEQFF

V gene: TRBV7-2
D gene: -
clone size: once
J gene: TRBJ2-3
CDR3 DNA: TGTGCCAGCAGGGTGGGGGGCACAGATACGCAGTATTTT
CDR3 protein: CASRVGGTDTQYF

V gene: TRBV27
D gene: TRBD2
clone size: -
J gene: TRBJ2-3
CDR3 DNA: TGTGCCAGCAGTTCTACAGCGGGGGGCCTGGGGCGTAGCACAGATACGCAGTATTTT
CDR3 protein: CASSSTAGGLGRSTDTQYF

V gene: TRBV29-1
D gene: -
clone size: few
J gene: TRBJ2-6
CDR3 DNA: TGCAGCGTTAGTCTGTCTGGGGCCAACGTCCTGACTTTC
CDR3 protein: CSVSLSGANVLTF

V gene: TRBV2
D gene: -
clone size: -
J gene: TRBJ1-1
CDR3 DNA: TGTGCCAGCAGTGAATACCCCGGGCGGACTGAAGCTTTCTTT
CDR3 protein: CASSEYPGRTEAFF

V gene: TRBV29-1
D gene: TRBD1
clone size: few
J gene: TRBJ2-1
CDR3 DNA: TGCAGCGTCGAATGGGACAGGGGCCGGGTGTCCTACAATGAGCAGTTCTTC
CDR3 protein: CSVEWDRGRVSYNEQFF

V gene: TRBV4-3
D gene: TRBD2
clone size: few
J gene: TRBJ2-5
CDR3 DNA: TGCGCCAGCAGCCAGGGCGCGGGGGGGAGGGAGACCCAGTACTTC
CDR3 protein: CASSQGAGGRETQYF

V gene: TRBV12-3/TRBV12-4
D gene: -
clone size: few
J gene: TRBJ1-5
CDR3 DNA: TGTGCCAGCAGGGACAGCAGCAATCAGCCCCAGCATTTT
CDR3 protein: CASRDSSNQPQHF

V gene: TRBV12-3/TRBV12-4
D gene: -
clone size: few
J gene: TRBJ1-5
CDR3 DNA: TGTGCCAGCAGTATAATGGGACTATGGAAAAGCAATCAGCCCCAGCATTTT
CDR3 protein: CASSIMGLWKSNQPQHF

V gene: TRBV7-7
D gene: -
clone size: -
J gene: TRBJ2-3
CDR3 DNA: TGTGCCAGCAGCTTAGGGCCGGCCGATACGCAGTATTTT
CDR3 protein: CASSLGPADTQYF

V gene: TRBV12-3/TRBV12-4
D gene: TRBD1
clone size: few
J gene: TRBJ2-1
CDR3 DNA: TGTGCCAGCAGCACAGGACAGGTTATGGTCAATGAGCAGTTCTTC
CDR3 protein: CASSTGQVMVNEQFF

V gene: TRBV7-9
D gene: TRBD2
clone size: -
J gene: TRBJ2-5
CDR3 DNA: TGTGCCAGCAGCTCCCACCAGACTAGCGGGGAGACCCAGTACTTC
CDR3 protein: CASSSHQTSGETQYF

V gene: TRBV25-1
D gene: -
clone size: many
J gene: TRBJ2-2
CDR3 DNA: TGTGCCAGCAGTGATCTACAGGGCCCTAGGACCGGGGAGCTGTTTTTT
CDR3 protein: CASSDLQGPRTGELFF

V gene: TRBV4-1
D gene: -
clone size: many
J gene: TRBJ2-5
CDR3 DNA: TGCGCCAGCAGCGAGGGCCCGGGAAAGACCCAGTACTTC
CDR3 protein: CASSEGPGKTQYF

V gene: TRBV11-3
D gene: TRBD1
clone size: -
J gene: TRBJ1-6
CDR3 DNA: TGTGCCAGCAGCGAACCGGGACAGGGCTCACCCCTCCACTTT
CDR3 protein: CASSEPGQGSPLHF